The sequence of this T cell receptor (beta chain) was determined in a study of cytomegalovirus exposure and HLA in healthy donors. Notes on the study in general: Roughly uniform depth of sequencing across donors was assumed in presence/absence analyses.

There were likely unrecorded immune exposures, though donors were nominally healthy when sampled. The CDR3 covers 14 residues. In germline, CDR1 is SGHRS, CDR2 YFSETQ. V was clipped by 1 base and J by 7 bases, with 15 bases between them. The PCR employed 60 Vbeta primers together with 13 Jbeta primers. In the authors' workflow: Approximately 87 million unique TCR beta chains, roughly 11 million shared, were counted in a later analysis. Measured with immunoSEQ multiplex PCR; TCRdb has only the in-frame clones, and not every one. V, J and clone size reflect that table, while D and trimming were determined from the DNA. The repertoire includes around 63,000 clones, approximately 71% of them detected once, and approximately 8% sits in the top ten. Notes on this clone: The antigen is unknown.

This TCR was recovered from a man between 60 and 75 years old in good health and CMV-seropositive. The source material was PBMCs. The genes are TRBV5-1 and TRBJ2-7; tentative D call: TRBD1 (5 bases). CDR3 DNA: TGCGCCAGCAGCTTGAAGGGGCTAATAGGGGAGCAGTACTTC. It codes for CASSLKGLIGEQYF.